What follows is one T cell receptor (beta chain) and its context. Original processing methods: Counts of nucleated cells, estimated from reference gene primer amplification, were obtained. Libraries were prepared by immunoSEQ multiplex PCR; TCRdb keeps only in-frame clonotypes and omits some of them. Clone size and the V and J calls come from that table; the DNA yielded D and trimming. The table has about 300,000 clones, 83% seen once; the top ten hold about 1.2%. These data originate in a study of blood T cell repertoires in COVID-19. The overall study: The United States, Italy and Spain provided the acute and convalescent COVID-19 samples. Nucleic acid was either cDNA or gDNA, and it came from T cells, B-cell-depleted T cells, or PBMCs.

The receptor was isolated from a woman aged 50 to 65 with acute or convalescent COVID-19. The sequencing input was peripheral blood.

The CDR3 bases are TGCGCCAGCAGCTTCTTAGGGACTGGCCAAGAGACCCAGTACTTC. This translates into CASSFLGTGQETQYF. This chain links TRBV5-1 with TRBJ2-5, with a weak D call TRBD2 (6 bases). V was clipped by 2 bases and J by 1 base, with 12 bases between them. Germline loops: CDR1 SGHRS, CDR2 YFSETQ. The CDR3 is 15 amino acids.